This TCR beta chain is from a study of cytomegalovirus exposure and HLA in healthy donors. Study-wide context: Counted in an early data release were tens of millions of unique TCRs from HLA-typed donors. Regarding the study as a whole: The CMV antigen specificity of a few CMV-associated chains was confirmed through in vitro analysis. In a later analysis, several top co-occurrence clusters appeared linked to parvovirus B19, influenza, CMV and Epstein-Barr virus. Later on, analysis showed that most CMV-associated TCR beta chains appeared to be HLA-restricted.

A word on this clone: Antigen: not known.

CDR3 length equals 15 residues. CDR1 and CDR2 (germline): MNHNS, SASEGT. The germline V and J ends were trimmed by 7 bases and 6 bases, with 21 bases remaining between them. PCR involved 60 Vbeta and 13 Jbeta primers. Clones were sequenced by immunoSEQ multiplex PCR, and TCRdb holds only the in-frame ones, with some missing. Of approximately 120,000 clones listed, 77% were seen once; the top ten hold 13%. The specimen sequenced was PBMCs. This chain connects TRBV6-1 to TRBJ2-5, with a weak D call TRBD2 (7 bases). This TCR derives from a woman aged 40 to 49 in good health and CMV-seropositive. The DNA for the CDR3 is TGTGCCAGCACCTCTGGGGGGGGCGCTGAAAAGACCCAGTACTTC. It is translated as CASTSGGGAEKTQYF.